One sample yielded the 15 T cell receptor beta chains listed below, sequenced in a study of blood T cell repertoires in COVID-19 (dated by TCRdb to 2020 to 2022). The library was built by means of the immunoSEQ multiplex PCR assay. In its TCRdb copy, this immuneACCESS table keeps in-frame sequences only and misses some clones. Where compared with another copy, unresolved V genes explain less than half of these, and the others have no known cause. This sample holds 250,000 or so clones; over 65% were observed only once. Over 3% of the sample rests with the top ten. The sequenced sample was peripheral blood. Receptors were obtained from a woman of 80 years or more with acute or convalescent COVID-19.

V usage is TRBV5-1 and J usage is TRBJ2-3; the match to TRBD2 covers 7 bases. Per germline, CDR1 SGHRS and CDR2 YFSETQ. V lost 4 bases to trimming and J lost 6 bases; unmatched junction nucleotides: 17. The CDR3 loop spans 17 amino acids. As DNA, the CDR3 is TGCGCCAGCAGCGCGGGAACAGGAGCGGGGATTGGGGATACGCAGTATTTT. Its protein product is CASSAGTGAGIGDTQYF.

This clone was detected once. The chain is built from TRBV5-1 and TRBJ1-2; the match to TRBD1 covers 7 bases. The CDR3 runs 15 residues. Germline lookup yields CDR1 SGHRS and CDR2 YFSETQ. V lost 0 bases to trimming and J lost 7 bases; unmatched junction nucleotides: 9. CDR3 coding DNA: TGCGCCAGCAGCTTGGCCTTGGGACAGACCCTTGGCTACACCTTC. Translated: CASSLALGQTLGYTF.

The DNA of the CDR3 is TGTGCCAGCAGTGGACTAGCGGGAGGGTCTGAGCAGTTCTTC. Its translation is CASSGLAGGSEQFF. The chain employs TRBV6-6 and TRBJ2-1, with 15 bases aligning to TRBD2. The CDR3 loop spans 14 amino acids. V trimming: 5 bases; J trimming: 9 bases; junction bases outside the gene matches: 2. CDR1 is MNHNY, CDR2 SVGAGI, per germline (reference sequence).

The rearrangement joins TRBV7-9 to TRBJ1-2, with D possibly TRBD1 on 5 matching bases. V lost 8 bases and J lost 0, with 13 bases in between. Germline V lookup: CDR1 SEHNR, CDR2 FQNEAQ (reference sequence). The CDR3 consists of 14 residues. CDR3 nucleotides: TGTGCCAGCGCCCGAGACAGCCCTAACTATGGCTACACCTTC. Protein product: CASARDSPNYGYTF. Full variable domain (outside the CDR3, taken from reference TRBV7-9 and TRBJ1-2): DTGVSQNPRHKITKRGQNVTFRCDPISEHNRLYWYRQTLGQGPEFLTYFQNEAQLEKSRLLSDRFSAERPKGSFSTLEIQRTEQGDSAMYLCASARDSPNYGYTFGSGTRLTVV.

The rearrangement uses TRBV20-1 and TRBJ1-2; D may be TRBD1 (5 bases). The CDR3 loop spans 11 amino acids. Per germline, CDR1 DFQATT and CDR2 SNEGSKA (reference sequence). V lost 2 bases to trimming and J lost 8 bases, with 9 bases between them. The CDR3 DNA reads TGCAGTGCTAGACAGGGAGGGGGCTACACCTTC. This sequence encodes CSARQGGGYTF.

This clone was detected once. The genes are TRBV11-2 and TRBJ2-7, with 12 bases lining up with TRBD2. Germline V gives CDR1 SGHAT, CDR2 FQNNGV. The CDR3 runs 15 residues. Unmatched junction bases numbered 10, after V lost 7 bases and J lost 6 bases. CDR3 sequence reads: CASTNPPLAGGEQYF. The DNA for the CDR3 is TGTGCCAGCACCAACCCGCCACTAGCGGGGGGCGAGCAGTACTTC.

This chain connects TRBV2 to TRBJ2-7; 10 nucleotides align to TRBD2. V gave up 2 bases and J gave up 2 bases; unmatched junction bases: 3. The CDR3 totals 15 residues. Looked up from germline, CDR1 is SNHLY and CDR2 is FYNNEI. Here the CDR3 DNA reads TGTGCCAGCAGTGAACAAAGCGGGGGGGCCTACGAGCAGTACTTC. This encodes CASSEQSGGAYEQYF. Looking up the rest from reference TRBV2 and TRBJ2-7 gives the full variable domain: EPEVTQTPSHQVTQMGQEVILRCVPISNHLYFYWYRQILGQKVEFLVSFYNNEISEKSEIFDDQFSVERPDGSNFTLKIRSTKLEDSAMYFCASSEQSGGAYEQYFGPGTRLTVT.

V gene TRBV3-1 (or the pseudogene TRBV3-2) combines with J gene TRBJ1-2; D is unresolved. The ends were cut back, 7 bases at V and 3 bases at J, with 12 bases in the middle. CDR1 and CDR2 from the germline V gene are LGHDT and YNNKEL (reference sequence). This CDR3 contains 13 residues. Written as DNA, the CDR3 is TGTGCCAGCACCCTGGGCGGGTACTATGGCTACACCTTC. This codes for CASTLGGYYGYTF.

This chain uses TRBV30 with TRBJ1-2; D perhaps matches TRBD1 (5 bases). V was cut by 3 bases and J by 8 bases, with 16 bases left in between. In germline, CDR1 is GTSNPN, CDR2 SVGIG (reference sequence). This CDR3 region has 13 residues. This CDR3 is CAWSPGTLGGYTF. CDR3 nucleotide sequence: TGTGCCTGGAGCCCGGGGACTCTGGGGGGCTACACCTTC.

The V and J genes are TRBV7-9 and TRBJ1-1; 7 nucleotides match TRBD1. The V segment lost 2 bases and the J segment 5 bases; nucleotides outside the gene matches: 2. Germline CDR1 reads SEHNR; CDR2 reads FQNEAQ (reference sequence). This CDR3 region has 13 residues. CDR3 sequence reads: CASSLYRGTEAFF. The DNA of the CDR3 is TGTGCCAGCAGCTTATACAGGGGTACTGAAGCTTTCTTT.

The genes are TRBV18 and TRBJ2-5; TRBD2 matches 11 bases. The CDR3 totals 13 residues. The trim removed 4 bases at V and 5 bases at J, leaving 0 bases unmatched. CDR1 KGHSH and CDR2 LQKENI come from the germline V gene. CDR3 amino acids: CASSRLAGETQYF. The DNA for the CDR3 is TGTGCCAGCTCACGACTAGCGGGGGAGACCCAGTACTTC.

In the case of this clone: The germline gene is not matched at one end of the junction; a read error may be the cause. The chain carries TRBV18 and TRBJ1-2; a weak D match, TRBD1 (6 bases). The V gene's germline CDR1 is KGHSH and CDR2 LQKENI. This CDR3 comprises 12 residues. CDR3 region: CASSPLRDTHFF. For the CDR3, the DNA is TGTGCCAGCTCACCTTTAAGGGACACCCATTTCTTC.

V gene TRBV7-9 combines with J gene TRBJ1-2; 8 bases align to TRBD1. V lost 5 bases, J lost 8 bases, and 10 bases stayed unmatched. Germline loops: CDR1 SEHNR, CDR2 FQNEAQ (reference sequence). The CDR3 is 14 residues long. The CDR3 bases are TGTGCCAGCAGCCTTGGACAGGGTGCCGTCGGCTACACCTTC. Translation: CASSLGQGAVGYTF.

The chain uses TRBV27 and TRBJ2-4; D gene uncertain. The CDR3 runs to 13 residues. Germline CDR1 MNHEY, CDR2 SMNVEV (reference sequence). Trimming took off 5 bases at V and 6 bases at J, with 11 bases between the two ends. Here the CDR3 reads CASSPPEPNIQYF. In nucleotides, the CDR3 is TGTGCCAGCAGTCCTCCGGAGCCAAACATTCAGTACTTC.

This sequence joins TRBV7-2 and TRBJ1-5; 7 bases match TRBD1. Germline assignment: CDR1 SGHTA and CDR2 FQGNSA. The V segment lost 1 base and the J segment 7 bases; nucleotides outside the gene matches: 4. This CDR3 comprises 14 residues. The CDR3 here is CASSLGQGHQPQHF. The CDR3 DNA reads as TGTGCCAGCAGCTTAGGACAGGGCCACCAGCCCCAGCATTTT.